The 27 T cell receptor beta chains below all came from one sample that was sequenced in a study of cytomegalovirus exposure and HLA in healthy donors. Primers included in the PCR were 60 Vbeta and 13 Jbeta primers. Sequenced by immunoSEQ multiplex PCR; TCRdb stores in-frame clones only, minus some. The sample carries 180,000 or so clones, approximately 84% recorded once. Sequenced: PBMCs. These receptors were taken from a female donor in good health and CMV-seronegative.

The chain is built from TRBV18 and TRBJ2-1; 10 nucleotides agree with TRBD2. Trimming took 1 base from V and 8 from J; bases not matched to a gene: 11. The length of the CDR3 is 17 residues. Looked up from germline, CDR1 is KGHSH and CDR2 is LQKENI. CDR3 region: CASSPRLAGVGGDEQFF. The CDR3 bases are TGTGCCAGCTCACCACGTCTAGCGGGAGTGGGAGGGGATGAGCAGTTCTTC.

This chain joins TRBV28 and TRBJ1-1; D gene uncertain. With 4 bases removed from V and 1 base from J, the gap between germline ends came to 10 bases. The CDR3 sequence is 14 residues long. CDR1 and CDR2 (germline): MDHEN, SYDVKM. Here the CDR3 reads CASSSPATNTEAFF. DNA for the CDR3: TGTGCCAGCAGTTCCCCCGCTACGAACACTGAAGCTTTCTTT. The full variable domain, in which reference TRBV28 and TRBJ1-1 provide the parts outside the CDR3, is DVKVTQSSRYLVKRTGEKVFLECVQDMDHENMFWYRQDPGLGLRLIYFSYDVKMKEKGDIPEGYSVSREKKERFSLILESASTNQTSMYLCASSSPATNTEAFFGQGTRLTVV.

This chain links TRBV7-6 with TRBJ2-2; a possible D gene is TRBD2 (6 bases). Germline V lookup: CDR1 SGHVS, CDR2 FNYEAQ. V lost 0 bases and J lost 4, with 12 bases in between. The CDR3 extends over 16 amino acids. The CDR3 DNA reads TGTGCCAGCAGCTTAGCGCCGAGGGGAGGCACCGGGGAGCTGTTTTTT. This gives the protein CASSLAPRGGTGELFF. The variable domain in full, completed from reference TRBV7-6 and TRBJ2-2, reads GAGVSQSPRYKVTKRGQDVALRCDPISGHVSLYWYRQALGQGPEFLTYFNYEAQQDKSGLPNDRFSAERPEGSISTLTIQRTEQRDSAMYRCASSLAPRGGTGELFFGEGSRLTVL.

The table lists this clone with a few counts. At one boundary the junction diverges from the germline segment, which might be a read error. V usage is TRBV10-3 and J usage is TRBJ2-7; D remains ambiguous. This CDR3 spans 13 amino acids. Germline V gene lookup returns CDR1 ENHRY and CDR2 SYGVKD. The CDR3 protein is CASSVPGPYEQYF. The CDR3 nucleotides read TGTGCCAGCAGTGTCCCTGGGCCCTACGAGCAGTACTTC.

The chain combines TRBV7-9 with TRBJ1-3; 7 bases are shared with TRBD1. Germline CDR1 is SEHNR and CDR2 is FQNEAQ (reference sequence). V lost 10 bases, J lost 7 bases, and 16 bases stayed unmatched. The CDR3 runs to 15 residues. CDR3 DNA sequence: TGTGCCAACGACAGGGTAACCGAGTTGGAGAACACCATATATTTT. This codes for CANDRVTELENTIYF.

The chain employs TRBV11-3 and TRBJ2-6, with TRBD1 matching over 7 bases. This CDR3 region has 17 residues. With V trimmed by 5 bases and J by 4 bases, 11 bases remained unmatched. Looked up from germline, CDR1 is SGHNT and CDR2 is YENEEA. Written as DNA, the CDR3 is TGTGCCAGCAGCCCAGGAGACAGGGATTACGGGGCCAACGTCCTGACTTTC. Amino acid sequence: CASSPGDRDYGANVLTF. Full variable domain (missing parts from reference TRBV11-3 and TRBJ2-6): EAGVVQSPRYKIIEKKQPVAFWCNPISGHNTLYWYLQNLGQGPELLIRYENEEAVDDSQLPKDRFSAERLKGVDSTLKIQPAELGDSAVYLCASSPGDRDYGANVLTFGAGSRLTVL.

CDR3 sequence reads: CASSPREGPNTGELFF. Written as DNA, the CDR3 is TGTGCCAGCAGTCCACGGGAGGGGCCTAACACCGGGGAGCTGTTTTTT. The chain carries TRBV7-3 and TRBJ2-2; TRBD2 aligns across 8 bases. Germline V gene sequence: CDR1 SGHTA, CDR2 FQGTGA. The length of the CDR3 is 16 residues. V shed 6 bases, J shed 2 bases, and the junction held 8 bases outside the gene matches. The full variable domain, rest sourced from reference TRBV7-3 and TRBJ2-2, is GAGVSQTPSNKVTEKGKYVELRCDPISGHTALYWYRQSLGQGPEFLIYFQGTGAADDSGLPNDRFFAVRPEGSVSTLKIQRTERGDSAVYLCASSPREGPNTGELFFGEGSRLTVL.

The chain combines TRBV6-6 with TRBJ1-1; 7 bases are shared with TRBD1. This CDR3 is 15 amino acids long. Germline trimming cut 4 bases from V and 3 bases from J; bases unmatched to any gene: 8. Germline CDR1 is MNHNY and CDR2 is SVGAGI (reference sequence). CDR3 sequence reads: CASSFDRVFDTEAFF. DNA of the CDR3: TGTGCCAGCAGTTTTGACAGGGTTTTTGACACTGAAGCTTTCTTT.

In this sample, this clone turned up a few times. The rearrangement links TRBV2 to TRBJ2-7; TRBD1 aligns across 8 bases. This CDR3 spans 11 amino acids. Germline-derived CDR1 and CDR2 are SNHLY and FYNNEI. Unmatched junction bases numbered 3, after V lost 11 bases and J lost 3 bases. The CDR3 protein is CAGGQGYEQYF. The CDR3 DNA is TGTGCCGGAGGACAGGGCTACGAGCAGTACTTC.

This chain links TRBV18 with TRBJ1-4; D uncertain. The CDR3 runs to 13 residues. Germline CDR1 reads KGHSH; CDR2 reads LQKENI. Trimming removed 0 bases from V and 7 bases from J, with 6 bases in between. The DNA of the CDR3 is TGTGCCAGCTCACCACCGGGAGCTGAAAAACTGTTTTTT. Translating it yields CASSPPGAEKLFF.

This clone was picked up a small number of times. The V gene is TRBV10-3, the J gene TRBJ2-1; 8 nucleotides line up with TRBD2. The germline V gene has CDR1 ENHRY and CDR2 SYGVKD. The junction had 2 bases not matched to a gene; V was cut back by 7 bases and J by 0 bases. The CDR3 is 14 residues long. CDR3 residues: CAIKTSGSYNEQFF. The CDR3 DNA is TGTGCCATCAAAACTAGCGGCTCCTACAATGAGCAGTTCTTC.

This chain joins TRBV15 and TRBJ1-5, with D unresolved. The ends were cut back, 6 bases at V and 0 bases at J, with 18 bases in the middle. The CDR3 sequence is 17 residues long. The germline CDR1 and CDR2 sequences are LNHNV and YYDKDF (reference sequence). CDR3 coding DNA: TGTGCCACCAGTACCCACCTCGGGTCAAATAGCAATCAGCCCCAGCATTTT. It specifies CATSTHLGSNSNQPQHF.

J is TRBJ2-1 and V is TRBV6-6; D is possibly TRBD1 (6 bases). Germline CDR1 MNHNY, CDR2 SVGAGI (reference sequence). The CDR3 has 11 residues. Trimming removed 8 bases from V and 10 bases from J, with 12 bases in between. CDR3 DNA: TGTGCCAGCGGGGGCCTTCGAGAGCAGTTCTTC. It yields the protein CASGGLREQFF.

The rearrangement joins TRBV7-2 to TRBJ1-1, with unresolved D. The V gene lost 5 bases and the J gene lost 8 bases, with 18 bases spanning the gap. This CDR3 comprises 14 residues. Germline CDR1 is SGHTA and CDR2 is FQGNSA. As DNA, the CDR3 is TGTGCCAGCAGCCTCCTGACATCCCCTATCGAAGCTTTCTTT. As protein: CASSLLTSPIEAFF. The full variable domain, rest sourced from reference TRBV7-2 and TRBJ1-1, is GAGVSQSPSNKVTEKGKDVELRCDPISGHTALYWYRQSLGQGLEFLIYFQGNSAPDKSGLPSDRFSAERTGGSVSTLTIQRTQQEDSAVYLCASSLLTSPIEAFFGQGTRLTVV.

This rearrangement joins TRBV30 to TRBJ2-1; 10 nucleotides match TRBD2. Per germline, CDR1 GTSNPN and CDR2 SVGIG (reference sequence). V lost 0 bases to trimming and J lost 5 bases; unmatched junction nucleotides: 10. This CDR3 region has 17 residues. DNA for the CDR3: TGTGCCTGGAGTGTACACCCGACTAGCGGGTCGAACAATGAGCAGTTCTTC. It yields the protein CAWSVHPTSGSNNEQFF.

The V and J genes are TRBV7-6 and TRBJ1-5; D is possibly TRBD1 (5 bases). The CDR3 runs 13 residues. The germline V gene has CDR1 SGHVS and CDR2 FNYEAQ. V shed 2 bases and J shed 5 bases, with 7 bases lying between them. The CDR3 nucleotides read TGTGCCAGCAGCTTATGGGGGGATCAGCCCCAGCATTTT. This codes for CASSLWGDQPQHF.

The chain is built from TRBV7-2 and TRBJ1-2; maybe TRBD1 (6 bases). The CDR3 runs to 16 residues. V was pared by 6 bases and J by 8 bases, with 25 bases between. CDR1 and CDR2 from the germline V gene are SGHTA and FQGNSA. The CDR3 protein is CASSEGREGTLGGYTF. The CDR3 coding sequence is TGTGCCAGCAGTGAGGGCAGGGAGGGGACACTAGGCGGCTACACCTTC.

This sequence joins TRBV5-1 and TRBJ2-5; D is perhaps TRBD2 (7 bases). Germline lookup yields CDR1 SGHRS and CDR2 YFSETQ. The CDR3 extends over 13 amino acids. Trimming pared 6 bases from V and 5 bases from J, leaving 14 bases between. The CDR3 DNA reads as TGCGCCAGCATTGGGGGGGCGAGGGAGACCCAGTACTTC. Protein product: CASIGGARETQYF.

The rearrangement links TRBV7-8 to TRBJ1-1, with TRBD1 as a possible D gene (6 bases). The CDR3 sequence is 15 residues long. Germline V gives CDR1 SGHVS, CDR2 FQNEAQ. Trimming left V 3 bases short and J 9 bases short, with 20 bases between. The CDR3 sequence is CASSFSDSVVQKAFF. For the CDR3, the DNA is TGTGCCAGCAGCTTTTCGGACAGCGTCGTCCAAAAAGCTTTCTTT. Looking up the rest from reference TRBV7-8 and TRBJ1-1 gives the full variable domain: GAGVSQSPRYKVAKRGQDVALRCDPISGHVSLFWYQQALGQGPEFLTYFQNEAQLDKSGLPSDRFFAERPEGSVSTLKIQRTQQEDSAVYLCASSFSDSVVQKAFFGQGTRLTVV.

Here the CDR3 reads CSASRQYEQYF. CDR3 sequence (DNA): TGCAGTGCTAGCAGACAGTACGAGCAGTACTTC. The chain links TRBV20-1 to TRBJ2-7, with a weak D call TRBD1 (5 bases). The V gene lost 3 bases and the J gene lost 4 bases, with 7 bases spanning the gap. This CDR3 has 11 residues. Germline V gives CDR1 DFQATT, CDR2 SNEGSKA (reference sequence).

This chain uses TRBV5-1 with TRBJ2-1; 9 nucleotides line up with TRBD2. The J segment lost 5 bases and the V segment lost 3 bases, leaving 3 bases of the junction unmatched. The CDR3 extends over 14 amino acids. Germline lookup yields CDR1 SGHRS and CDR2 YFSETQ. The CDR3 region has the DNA TGCGCCAGCAGCTCGACTAGCGGTCACAATGAGCAGTTCTTC. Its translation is CASSSTSGHNEQFF.

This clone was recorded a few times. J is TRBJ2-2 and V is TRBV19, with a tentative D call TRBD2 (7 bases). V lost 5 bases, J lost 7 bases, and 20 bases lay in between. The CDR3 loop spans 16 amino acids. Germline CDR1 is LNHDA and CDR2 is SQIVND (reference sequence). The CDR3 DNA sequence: TGTGCCAGTAGTGGGGACGCGGGGGCCGTTCTCGGGGAGCTGTTTTTT. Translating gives CASSGDAGAVLGELFF.

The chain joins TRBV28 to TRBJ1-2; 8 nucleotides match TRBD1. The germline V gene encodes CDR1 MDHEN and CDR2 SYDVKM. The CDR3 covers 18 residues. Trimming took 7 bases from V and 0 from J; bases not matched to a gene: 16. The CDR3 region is CASILPQDREQSNYGYTF. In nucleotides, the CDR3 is TGTGCCAGCATCTTACCGCAGGACAGGGAGCAGTCTAACTATGGCTACACCTTC.

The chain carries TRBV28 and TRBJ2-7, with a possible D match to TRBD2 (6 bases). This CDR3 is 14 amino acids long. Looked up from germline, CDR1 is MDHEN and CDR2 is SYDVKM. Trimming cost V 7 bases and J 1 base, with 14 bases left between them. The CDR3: CASTGLASSYEQYF. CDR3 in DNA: TGTGCCAGCACTGGTCTAGCGTCGTCCTACGAGCAGTACTTC.

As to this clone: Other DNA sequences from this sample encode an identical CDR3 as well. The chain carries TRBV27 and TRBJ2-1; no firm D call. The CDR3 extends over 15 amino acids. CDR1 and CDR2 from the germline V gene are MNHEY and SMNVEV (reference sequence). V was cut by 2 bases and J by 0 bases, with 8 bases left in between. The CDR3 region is CASSLGRSSYNEQFF. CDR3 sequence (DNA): TGTGCCAGCAGTTTAGGTAGAAGCTCCTACAATGAGCAGTTCTTC.

The CDR3 loop is CASSYHPGSQPQHF. As DNA, the CDR3 is TGTGCCAGCAGCTATCACCCCGGTAGTCAGCCCCAGCATTTT. The V gene is TRBV27, the J gene TRBJ1-5, with D uncertain. The CDR3 totals 14 residues. The germline CDR1 and CDR2 sequences are MNHEY and SMNVEV (reference sequence). Trimming took off 6 bases at V and 6 bases at J, with 15 bases between the two ends.

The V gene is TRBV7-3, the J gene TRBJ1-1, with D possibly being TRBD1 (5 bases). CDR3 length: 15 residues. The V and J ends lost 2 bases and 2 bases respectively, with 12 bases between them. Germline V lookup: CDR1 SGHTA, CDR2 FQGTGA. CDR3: CASSLVRQLNTEAFF. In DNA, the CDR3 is TGTGCCAGCAGCTTAGTTAGACAGTTAAACACTGAAGCTTTCTTT.